One and the same sample provided the 16 T cell receptor beta chains below, sequenced in a study of T cells in Graves' hyperthyroidism and ophthalmopathy (dated by TCRdb to the late 2010s). The library was generated by multiplex PCR. The sample was run on an Illumina HiSeq 2000. TCR beta CDR3 regions were amplified from RNA transcripts. For the first round of RT-PCR on the TCR CDR3, the HTBI primer set was used together with the Qiagen OneStep RT-PCR kit. TCRdb reanalyzed the raw reads on its own, using fastp at Q25 for trimming and MiXCR for clone calling, and kept in-frame beta chains. CDR3 protein sequences are deduplicated, and each keeps its most common genes and DNA. The sample table shows a few hundred thousand distinct CDR3 sequences, and around 14% are seen once. Together, the top ten hold roughly 33% of the sample. Sequences were obtained from blood. The receptors were sampled from a woman aged 25 to 39 with Graves' hyperthyroidism.

The rearrangement links TRBV6-2 or TRBV6-3 to TRBJ2-2, with TRBD2 matching over 11 bases. Per germline, CDR1 MNHEY and CDR2 SVGEGT. J gave up 2 bases and V 0 bases, and 5 bases lay outside the gene matches. The CDR3 has 18 residues. CDR3 nucleotide sequence: TGTGCCAGCAGTTACTCGATTGGGACTAGCGGTAACACCGGGGAGCTGTTTTTT. Amino acid sequence: CASSYSIGTSGNTGELFF.

In this sample, this clonotype turned up many times. Since a much larger clone is just one base distant, this may be a read error. J is TRBJ2-1 and V is TRBV12-3 or TRBV12-4; 8 bases match TRBD2. There are 17 residues in the CDR3. The V gene end was trimmed by 6 bases and the J gene end by 0 bases; junction bases not matched to a gene: 10. CDR3 DNA sequence: TGTGCCAGCAGCCACCGGACTAGCCGGAGCTCCTACAATGAGCAGTTCTTC. This gives the protein CASSHRTSRSSYNEQFF.

This clonotype occurred many times. The rearrangement uses TRBV6-1 and TRBJ2-1; 8 nucleotides line up with TRBD2. The CDR3 runs to 15 residues. V lost 5 bases and J lost 6; bases outside the gene matches: 9. Germline V gives CDR1 MNHNS, CDR2 SASEGT. The CDR3 nucleotides are TGTGCCAGCAGTTATCCGGGAGGGCCTGGCAATGAGCAGTTCTTC. This codes for CASSYPGGPGNEQFF.

Points on this clonotype: Likely a read error: the CDR3 ends without its conserved phenylalanine or tryptophan. The genes are TRBV2 and TRBJ2-5; no clear D. V was cut by 4 bases and J by 5 bases, with 17 bases left in between. The CDR3 extends over 15 amino acids. CDR1 SNHLY and CDR2 FYNNEI come from the germline V gene. CDR3 bases: TGTGCCAGCAGTGTTGTACCCACGGCGCGGGAGACCCAGTACTCC. Residues: CASSVVPTARETQYS.

Many counts were recorded for this clonotype. This chain links TRBV7-2 with TRBJ2-3; no clear D gene. V lost 5 bases and J 5 bases, leaving 11 bases between the germline ends. Looked up from germline, CDR1 is SGHTA and CDR2 is FQGNSA. The CDR3 has 13 residues. CDR3 DNA sequence: TGTGCCAGCAGCCCAAATCACGTAGATACGCAGTATTTT. This translates into CASSPNHVDTQYF.

The sample holds many counts of this clonotype. The chain is built from TRBV5-1 and TRBJ1-3, with no clear D. Germline V gene data show CDR1 as SGHRS and CDR2 as YFSETQ. This CDR3 comprises 16 residues. Trimming removed 3 bases from V and 0 bases from J, with 13 bases in between. The chain's CDR3 is CASSSSTVSSGNTIYF. Written as DNA, the CDR3 is TGCGCCAGCAGCTCTTCGACCGTCAGCTCTGGAAACACCATATATTTT.

This clonotype has ten or more counts. The gene calls are TRBV27 and TRBJ1-4, with 8 bases aligning to TRBD1. Trimming took 4 bases from V and 7 from J; bases not matched to a gene: 8. The germline CDR1 and CDR2 sequences are MNHEY and SMNVEV (reference sequence). The CDR3 extends over 15 amino acids. The CDR3 region has the DNA TGTGCCAGCAGTTCCGACAGGGGATGGAGTGAAAAACTGTTTTTT. Encoded protein: CASSSDRGWSEKLFF.

This clonotype came up many times. V usage is TRBV7-9 and J usage is TRBJ2-7; no definite D call. The CDR3 is made up of 12 amino acids. The germline V and J ends were trimmed by 5 bases and 3 bases, with 8 bases remaining between them. Germline CDR1 is SEHNR and CDR2 is FQNEAQ (reference sequence). The CDR3 loop reads CASSLGFYEQYF. CDR3 bases: TGTGCCAGCAGCCTCGGTTTCTACGAGCAGTACTTC.

This clonotype was seen many times. This chain connects TRBV6-6 to TRBJ2-3; D remains ambiguous. Trimming pared 2 bases from V and 2 bases from J, leaving 8 bases between. This CDR3 is 14 amino acids long. Germline CDR1 reads MNHNY; CDR2 reads SVGAGI (reference sequence). In nucleotides, the CDR3 is TGTGCCAGCAGTTACCGTGGCTACACAGATACGCAGTATTTT. Amino acids: CASSYRGYTDTQYF.

This clonotype has a handful of counts. The chain joins TRBV3-1 to TRBJ1-3; D is unclear. CDR1 and CDR2 from the germline V gene are LGHDT and YNNKEL (reference sequence). The CDR3 extends over 12 amino acids. The ends were cut back, 6 bases at V and 4 bases at J, with 7 bases in the middle. Here the CDR3 reads CASRRSGNTIYF. CDR3 nucleotides: TGTGCCAGCAGGCGCTCAGGAAACACCATATATTTT.

V is TRBV9 and J is TRBJ2-1; 7 positions match TRBD2. The germline V gene encodes CDR1 SGDLS and CDR2 YYNGEE. J was trimmed by 7 bases and V by 4 bases; bases with no gene match: 14. The CDR3 spans 16 residues. The chain's CDR3 is CASSPDPRGSSNEQFF. CDR3 sequence (DNA): TGTGCCAGCAGCCCCGACCCCCGCGGGAGTTCGAATGAGCAGTTCTTC.

The chain employs TRBV19 and TRBJ2-2; either TRBD1 or TRBD2 may fit D (5 bases each). The V end was cut by 3 bases, the J end by 3 bases, with 11 bases between. There are 15 residues in the CDR3. From germline, CDR1 is LNHDA and CDR2 SQIVND (reference sequence). The CDR3 protein is CASSIMGVYTGELFF. The DNA for the CDR3 is TGTGCCAGTAGTATTATGGGGGTGTACACCGGGGAGCTGTTTTTT.

This clonotype was recorded many times. The V and J genes are TRBV2 and TRBJ2-1; D possibly matches TRBD1 or TRBD2 (5 bases each). V was cut by 6 bases and J by 10 bases, with 22 bases left in between. The V gene's germline CDR1 is SNHLY and CDR2 FYNNEI. CDR3 length: 15 amino acids. Here the CDR3 DNA reads TGTGCCAGCAGCCTTCGGGGCAGGCTAGTTGGGGAGCAGTTCTTC. Translation gives CASSLRGRLVGEQFF.

This clonotype has only a few counts. Just one base apart from a much larger clone, this may be a read error. The J gene is TRBJ2-7, the V gene TRBV28; 7 bases line up with TRBD1. The CDR3 is made up of 14 amino acids. Per the germline V gene, CDR1 is MDHEN and CDR2 is SYDVKM. The CDR3 nucleotides read TGTGCCAGCAGTGACAGGGAAAAATCCTACGAGCGGTACTTC. Its protein product is CASSDREKSYERYF.

CDR3 coding DNA: TGTGCCACCAGCAGAGATCTAGCGGGAGTAGGAGTAGAGCAGTTCTTC. Translating it yields CATSRDLAGVGVEQFF. V usage is TRBV15 and J usage is TRBJ2-1, with 10 bases lining up with TRBD2. Trimming at V came to 0 bases and at J to 10 bases, leaving 9 bases not matched to a gene. CDR1 LNHNV and CDR2 YYDKDF come from the germline V gene (reference sequence). This CDR3 has 16 amino acids.

This clonotype was recorded at least ten times. V usage is TRBV28 and J usage is TRBJ1-1; TRBD1 agrees at 10 bases. V lost 6 bases, J lost 1 base, and 5 bases stayed unmatched. In germline, CDR1 is MDHEN, CDR2 SYDVKM. The CDR3 is 15 amino acids. CDR3 amino acids: CASRPGDRGNTEAFF. Here the CDR3 DNA reads TGTGCCAGCAGGCCCGGGGACAGGGGGAACACTGAAGCTTTCTTT. Full variable domain (outside the CDR3, taken from reference TRBV28 and TRBJ1-1): DVKVTQSSRYLVKRTGEKVFLECVQDMDHENMFWYRQDPGLGLRLIYFSYDVKMKEKGDIPEGYSVSREKKERFSLILESASTNQTSMYLCASRPGDRGNTEAFFGQGTRLTVV.